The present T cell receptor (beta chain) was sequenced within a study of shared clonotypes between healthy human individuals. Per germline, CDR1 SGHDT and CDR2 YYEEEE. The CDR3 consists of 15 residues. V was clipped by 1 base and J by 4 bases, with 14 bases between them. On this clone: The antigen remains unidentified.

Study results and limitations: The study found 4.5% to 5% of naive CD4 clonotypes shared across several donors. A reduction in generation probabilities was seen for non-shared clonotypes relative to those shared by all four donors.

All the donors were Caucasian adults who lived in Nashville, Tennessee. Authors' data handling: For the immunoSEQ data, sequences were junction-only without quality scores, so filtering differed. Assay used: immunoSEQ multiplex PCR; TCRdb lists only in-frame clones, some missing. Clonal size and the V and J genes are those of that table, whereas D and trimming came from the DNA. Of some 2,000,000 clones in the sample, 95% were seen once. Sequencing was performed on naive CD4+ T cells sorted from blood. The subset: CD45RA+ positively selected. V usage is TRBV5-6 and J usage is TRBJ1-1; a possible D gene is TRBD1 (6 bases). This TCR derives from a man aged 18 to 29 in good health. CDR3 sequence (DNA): TGTGCCAGCAGCTTGCGGGGGGCGACCCCCACTGAAGCTTTCTTT. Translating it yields CASSLRGATPTEAFF.